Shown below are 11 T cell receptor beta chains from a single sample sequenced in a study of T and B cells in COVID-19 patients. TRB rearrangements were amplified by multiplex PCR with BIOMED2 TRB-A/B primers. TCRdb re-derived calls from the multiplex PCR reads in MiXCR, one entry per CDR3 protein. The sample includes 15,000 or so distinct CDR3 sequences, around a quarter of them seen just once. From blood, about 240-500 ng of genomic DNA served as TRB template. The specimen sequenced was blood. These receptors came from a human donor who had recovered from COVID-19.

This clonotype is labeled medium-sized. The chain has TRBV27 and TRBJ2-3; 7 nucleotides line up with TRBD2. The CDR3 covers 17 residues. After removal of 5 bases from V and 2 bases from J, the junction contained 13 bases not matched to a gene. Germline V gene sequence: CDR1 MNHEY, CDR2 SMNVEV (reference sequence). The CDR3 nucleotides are TGTGCCAGCAGTCCGAGAAACAGCGGGAAGGACACAGATACGCAGTATTTT. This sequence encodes CASSPRNSGKDTDTQYF.

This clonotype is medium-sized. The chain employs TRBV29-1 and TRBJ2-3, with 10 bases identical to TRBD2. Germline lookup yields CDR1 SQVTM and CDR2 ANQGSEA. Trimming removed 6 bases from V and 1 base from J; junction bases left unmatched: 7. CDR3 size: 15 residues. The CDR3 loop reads CSVASSGRGTDTQYF. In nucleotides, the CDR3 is TGCAGCGTCGCCTCGAGCGGGAGGGGCACAGATACGCAGTATTTT.

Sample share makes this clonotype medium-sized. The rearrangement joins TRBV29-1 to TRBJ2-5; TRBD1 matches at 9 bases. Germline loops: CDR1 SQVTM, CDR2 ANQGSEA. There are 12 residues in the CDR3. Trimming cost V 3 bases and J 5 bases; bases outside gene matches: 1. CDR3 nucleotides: TGCAGCGTTGAGACAGGGGGGGAGACCCAGTACTTC. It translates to CSVETGGETQYF.

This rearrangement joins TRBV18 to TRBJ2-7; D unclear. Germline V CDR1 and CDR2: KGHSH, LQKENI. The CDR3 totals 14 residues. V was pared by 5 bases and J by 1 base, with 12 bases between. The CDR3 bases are TGTGCCAGCTCAGCCATGGAGTCTTCCTACGAGCAGTACTTC. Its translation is CASSAMESSYEQYF.

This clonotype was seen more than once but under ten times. Written as DNA, the CDR3 is TGTGCCAGCAGCGTGGGACAGGGTGTTAAGAATGAAAAACTGTTTTTT. It is translated as CASSVGQGVKNEKLFF. V is TRBV12-3 or TRBV12-4 and J is TRBJ1-4, with 9 bases identical to TRBD1. Unmatched junction bases numbered 10, after V lost 6 bases and J lost 5 bases. The CDR3 has 16 amino acids.

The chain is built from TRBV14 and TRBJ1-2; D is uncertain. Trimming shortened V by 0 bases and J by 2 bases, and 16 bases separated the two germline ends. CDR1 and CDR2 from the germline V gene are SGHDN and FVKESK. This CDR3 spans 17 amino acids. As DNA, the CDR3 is TGTGCCAGCAGCCAAGAAGGCTCTTGGAGAGGAAACTATGGCTACACCTTC. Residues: CASSQEGSWRGNYGYTF.

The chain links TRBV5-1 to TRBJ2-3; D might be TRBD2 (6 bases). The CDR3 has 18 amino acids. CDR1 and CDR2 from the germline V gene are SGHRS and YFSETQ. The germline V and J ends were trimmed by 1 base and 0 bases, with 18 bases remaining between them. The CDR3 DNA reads TGCGCCAGCAGCTTGCCCATCAAGGGCGGGGATAGCACAGATACGCAGTATTTT. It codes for CASSLPIKGGDSTDTQYF.

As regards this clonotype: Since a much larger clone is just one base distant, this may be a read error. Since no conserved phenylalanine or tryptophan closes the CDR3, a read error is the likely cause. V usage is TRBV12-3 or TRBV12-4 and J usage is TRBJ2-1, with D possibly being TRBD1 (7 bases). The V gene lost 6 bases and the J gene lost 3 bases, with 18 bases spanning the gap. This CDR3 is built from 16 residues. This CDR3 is CASSSGGGRVYNEQFI. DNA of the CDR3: TGTGCCAGCAGCTCCGGAGGGGGCCGGGTCTACAATGAGCAGTTCATC.

The CDR3 nucleotides read TGTGCCAGCCTTGACGCCCTGGGGGGGAACTATGGCTACACCTTC. It encodes CASLDALGGNYGYTF. This chain connects TRBV6-5 to TRBJ1-2; weak D call: TRBD1 (5 bases). This CDR3 has 15 amino acids. Germline V gene lookup returns CDR1 MNHEY and CDR2 SVGAGI. V was trimmed by 8 bases and J by 2 bases, leaving 18 bases between them.

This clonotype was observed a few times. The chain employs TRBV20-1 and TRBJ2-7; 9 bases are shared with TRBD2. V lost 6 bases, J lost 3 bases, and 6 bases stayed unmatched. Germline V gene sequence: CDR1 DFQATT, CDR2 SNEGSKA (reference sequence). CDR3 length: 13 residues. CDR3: CSAAGTSSYEQYF. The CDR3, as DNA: TGCAGTGCCGCCGGGACTAGCAGCTACGAGCAGTACTTC.

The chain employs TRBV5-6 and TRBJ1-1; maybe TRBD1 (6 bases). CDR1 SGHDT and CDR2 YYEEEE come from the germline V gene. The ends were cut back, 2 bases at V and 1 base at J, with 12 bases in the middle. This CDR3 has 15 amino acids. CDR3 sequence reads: CASSLNQGRNTEAFF. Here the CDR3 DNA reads TGTGCCAGCAGCTTAAACCAGGGGAGGAACACTGAAGCTTTCTTT.